This paragraph covers one TCR beta chain sequence. What it binds is unknown. Every donor was a healthy person donating bone marrow. This CDR3 is built from 18 residues. The germline CDR1 and CDR2 sequences are SGHVS and FNYEAQ. Trimming at V came to 1 base and at J to 4 bases, leaving 14 bases not matched to a gene. PCR employed 60 Vbeta and 13 Jbeta primers. Using immunoSEQ multiplex PCR, the repertoire was profiled, and TCRdb retains in-frame clones only, with some absent. The table records 95,000 to 150,000 clones, 65% to 90% of them present only once. This specimen comes from a study of cytomegalovirus exposure and HLA in healthy donors. The study, taken as a whole, reports: Cytomegalovirus status was reportedly diagnosed by the classifier with high sensitivity and specificity. A later look showed TCR association rates differing by HLA locus, highest for DRB1 and lowest for HLA-C. In an earlier analysis, about 90% or about 30%: the productive usage of most TCR beta V segments.

This receptor was identified in a woman aged 40 to 50 in good health and CMV-seronegative. Sample: PBMCs. The chain employs TRBV7-6 and TRBJ2-7; 9 bases match TRBD1. In nucleotides, the CDR3 is TGTGCCAGCAGCTTAGTTGCTTCGAGAGGGACAGGGATGTACGAGCAGTACTTC. It is translated as CASSLVASRGTGMYEQYF.